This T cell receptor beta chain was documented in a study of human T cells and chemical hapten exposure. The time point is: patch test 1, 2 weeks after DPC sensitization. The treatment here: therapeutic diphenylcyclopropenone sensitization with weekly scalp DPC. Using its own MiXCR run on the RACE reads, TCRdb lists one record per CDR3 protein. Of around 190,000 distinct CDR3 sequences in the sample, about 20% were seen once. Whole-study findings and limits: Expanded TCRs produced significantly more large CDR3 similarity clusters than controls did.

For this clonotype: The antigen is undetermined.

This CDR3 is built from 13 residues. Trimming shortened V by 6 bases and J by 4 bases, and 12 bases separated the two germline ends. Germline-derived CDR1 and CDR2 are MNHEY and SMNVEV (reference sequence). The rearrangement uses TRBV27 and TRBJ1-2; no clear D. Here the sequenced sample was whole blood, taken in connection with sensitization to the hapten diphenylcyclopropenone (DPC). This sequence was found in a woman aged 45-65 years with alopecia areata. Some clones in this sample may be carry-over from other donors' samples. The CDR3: CASSPTRVYGYTF. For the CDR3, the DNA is TGTGCCAGCAGCCCGACGAGGGTCTATGGCTACACCTTC.